Listed below are T cell receptor beta chains from one sample, sequenced in a study of blood T cell repertoires in COVID-19. Assay used: immunoSEQ multiplex PCR; TCRdb lists only in-frame clones, some missing. This sample carries around 200,000 clones, about four fifths of them seen once, and the ten largest clones take approximately 6.5%. Source material: peripheral blood. Every receptor here comes from a woman aged 35 to 49 with acute or convalescent COVID-19. Both conserved end residues are part of each CDR3. D genes are given only for firm matches. Expanded clones are given a class, and other clones once, few, many or no size at all.

cdr3_aa cdr3_nt d_call j_call v_call clone_size
CASSSDRATRLPYEQYF TGTGCCAGCAGCTCCGACAGGGCCACGCGATTACCCTACGAGCAGTACTTC TRBD1 TRBJ2-7 TRBV5-6 .
CASSPFSDHETQYF TGTGCCAGCTCACCATTCAGCGATCACGAGACCCAGTACTTC . TRBJ2-5 TRBV18 few
CASSLLGQGNEQYF TGTGCCAGCAGCCTCCTTGGACAGGGGAACGAGCAGTACTTC TRBD1 TRBJ2-7 TRBV6-5 .
CASSQGQPYEQYF TGTGCCAGCAGCCAGGGACAGCCCTACGAGCAGTACTTC TRBD1 TRBJ2-7 TRBV7-9 .
CASSFPLNQPQHF TGTGCCAGTAGTTTTCCCCTAAATCAGCCCCAGCATTTT . TRBJ1-5 TRBV19 .
CASSEFNAGGSQPQHF TGTGCCAGCAGTGAATTCAATGCAGGGGGAAGTCAGCCCCAGCATTTT TRBD1 TRBJ1-5 TRBV2 .
CASSPQGRNQPQHF TGTGCCAGCAGCCCCCAGGGCCGCAATCAGCCCCAGCATTTT . TRBJ1-5 TRBV7-2 .
CASSPGADTQYF TGTGCCAGCAGCCCAGGGGCGGATACGCAGTATTTT . TRBJ2-3 TRBV7-9 .
CAITRTGGNYGYTF TGTGCCATCACTAGGACAGGGGGCAACTATGGCTACACCTTC TRBD1 TRBJ1-2 TRBV10-3 once
CAISEGNPGGEQYF TGTGCCATCAGTGAAGGGAACCCGGGAGGAGAGCAGTACTTC TRBD2 TRBJ2-7 TRBV10-3 .
CASSYSSAFAGETQYF TGTGCCAGCAGTTACTCGAGTGCTTTTGCAGGAGAGACCCAGTACTTC . TRBJ2-5 TRBV6-5 .
CASSFLAYEQYF TGTGCCAGCAGTTTCCTTGCCTACGAGCAGTACTTC . TRBJ2-7 TRBV28 .
CSVEGAPGGLYNEQFF TGCAGCGTTGAAGGCGCCCCAGGGGGCCTTTACAATGAGCAGTTCTTC TRBD1 TRBJ2-1 TRBV29-1 .
CASSSQPSSSYNEQFF TGCGCCAGCAGCTCCCAACCGTCGAGCTCCTACAATGAGCAGTTCTTC . TRBJ2-1 TRBV5-1 once
CATSYPLGGLTGELFF TGTGCCACCAGCTATCCCCTCGGAGGGCTCACCGGGGAGCTGTTTTTT . TRBJ2-2 TRBV15 once
CASSFEQDTEAFF TGTGCCAGCAGCTTTGAACAGGACACTGAAGCTTTCTTT . TRBJ1-1 TRBV13 .
CASSLLQGYEQYF TGTGCCAGCAGCTTGCTACAGGGCTACGAGCAGTACTTC . TRBJ2-7 TRBV13 .
CASSLGLAGGQETQYF TGTGCCAGCAGCCTCGGACTAGCGGGGGGCCAAGAGACCCAGTACTTC TRBD2 TRBJ2-5 TRBV3-1/TRBV3-2 .
CASSPWDYLNNEQFF TGTGCCAGCAGCCCCTGGGACTACCTCAACAATGAGCAGTTCTTC TRBD2 TRBJ2-1 TRBV13 .
CASSNNPGLAIYEQYF TGTGCCAGCAGCAACAATCCAGGACTAGCGATTTACGAGCAGTACTTC TRBD2 TRBJ2-7 TRBV11-2 few
CASRLGPDYEQYF TGTGCCAGCCGCTTGGGCCCAGACTACGAGCAGTACTTC . TRBJ2-7 TRBV7-9 .
CASSPRTGSNTEAFF TGTGCCAGCAGCCCAAGGACGGGATCTAACACTGAAGCTTTCTTT . TRBJ1-1 TRBV11-3 .
CASSSQVGTEAFF TGTGCCAGCAGCTCACAGGTGGGCACTGAAGCTTTCTTT . TRBJ1-1 TRBV9 .
CSGLQGEGGYTF TGCAGCGGCCTACAGGGGGAAGGTGGCTACACCTTC TRBD1 TRBJ1-2 TRBV29-1 .
CASSRSRLGGYEQYF TGTGCCAGCAGCCGATCCCGCCTGGGGGGGTACGAGCAGTACTTC TRBD2 TRBJ2-7 TRBV5-4 .
CAISESMTGGPYNEQFF TGTGCCATCAGTGAGTCGATGACAGGGGGCCCCTACAATGAGCAGTTCTTC TRBD1 TRBJ2-1 TRBV10-3 .
CASSNQGELFF TGTGCCAGCAGTAACCAGGGCGAGCTGTTTTTT . TRBJ2-2 TRBV12-3/TRBV12-4 .
CASSPRHGTADSPLHF TGTGCCAGCAGCCCCCGACATGGGACAGCGGACTCACCCCTCCACTTT TRBD1 TRBJ1-6 TRBV7-2 .
CASSQGATGVWGEQYF TGTGCCAGCAGCCAAGGGGCGACAGGGGTATGGGGCGAGCAGTACTTC TRBD1 TRBJ2-7 TRBV3-1/TRBV3-2 .
CASAPGPNQPQHF TGTGCCAGCGCCCCGGGTCCCAATCAGCCCCAGCATTTT . TRBJ1-5 TRBV9 .
CASSPRRRDRGRSDASGSYNEQFF TGTGCCAGCAGCCCTCGTCGTCGAGACAGGGGGCGCTCGGACGCTTCGGGATCTTACAATGAGCAGTTCTTC TRBD1 TRBJ2-1 TRBV3-1/TRBV3-2 once
CASSLQGLNTGELFF TGTGCCAGTAGTTTACAGGGGCTTAACACCGGGGAGCTGTTTTTT TRBD1 TRBJ2-2 TRBV19 once
CASSLGAVISYEQYF TGTGCCAGCAGCTTAGGGGCAGTCATCTCCTACGAGCAGTACTTC . TRBJ2-7 TRBV7-9 .
CASSPRQASGRWETQYF TGTGCCAGCAGCCCCCGCCAGGCTAGCGGGAGGTGGGAGACCCAGTACTTC TRBD2 TRBJ2-5 TRBV7-9 .
CASSLTQGLANEKLFF TGTGCCAGCAGCTTGACACAGGGGCTGGCTAATGAAAAACTGTTTTTT TRBD1 TRBJ1-4 TRBV5-6 .
CASSLGGGRGNTEAFF TGTGCCAGCAGCTTAGGAGGAGGGCGAGGGAACACTGAAGCTTTCTTT . TRBJ1-1 TRBV7-9 .
CASSQGLGQYGYTF TGTGCCAGCAGCCAAGGACTGGGACAGTATGGCTACACCTTC TRBD1 TRBJ1-2 TRBV28 .
CASIGTGSEQYF TGTGCCAGCATTGGGACAGGGAGCGAGCAGTACTTC TRBD1 TRBJ2-7 TRBV28 .
CAWSRKAGGLNEQFF TGTGCCTGGAGTAGAAAGGCAGGGGGCTTGAATGAGCAGTTCTTC TRBD1 TRBJ2-1 TRBV30 .
CASSSPGTGDEKLFF TGTGCCAGCAGCTCTCCCGGGACAGGGGATGAAAAACTGTTTTTT TRBD1 TRBJ1-4 TRBV4-2 .
CASSFGANTEAFF TGTGCCAGCAGCTTTGGAGCGAACACTGAAGCTTTCTTT . TRBJ1-1 TRBV7-3 once
CASSPRQGATTNEKLFF TGTGCCAGCAGCCCACGACAGGGGGCGACGACTAATGAAAAACTGTTTTTT TRBD1 TRBJ1-4 TRBV7-4 .
CASSPTGIETQYF TGCGCCAGCAGCCCTACAGGGATTGAGACCCAGTACTTC . TRBJ2-5 TRBV4-1 .
CASSDRDTTYEQYF TGTGCCAGCAGCGACCGGGACACCACCTACGAGCAGTACTTC . TRBJ2-7 TRBV11-2 .
CASNTYDNEQFF TGCGCCAGCAATACTTATGACAATGAGCAGTTCTTC . TRBJ2-1 TRBV5-1 .
CASSPGAEASGNTIYF TGTGCCAGCTCACCTGGGGCGGAAGCCTCTGGAAACACCATATATTTT . TRBJ1-3 TRBV18 once
CASSLTRVELGTQYF TGTGCCAGCTCACTGACCCGGGTCGAACTAGGGACCCAGTACTTC . TRBJ2-5 TRBV18 .
CASSLGRGETEAFF TGTGCCAGCAGTTTGGGGAGGGGGGAGACTGAAGCTTTCTTT . TRBJ1-1 TRBV28 .
CAWDGLAGYNEQFF TGTGCCTGGGACGGACTAGCGGGGTACAATGAGCAGTTCTTC TRBD2 TRBJ2-1 TRBV30 .
CSFDLGYTF TGCAGCTTTGACCTTGGCTACACCTTC . TRBJ1-2 TRBV29-1 .
CASRPFGGSTDTQYF TGTGCCAGTAGACCTTTTGGGGGGAGCACAGATACGCAGTATTTT . TRBJ2-3 TRBV19 few
CAISSLQGVGGYTF TGTGCCATCAGTTCGCTACAGGGTGTGGGTGGCTACACCTTC . TRBJ1-2 TRBV10-3 .
CASRQNRGNAFF TGTGCCAGCAGACAGAACAGGGGTAACGCTTTCTTT TRBD1 TRBJ1-1 TRBV28 .
CASTQSKNRELFF TGTGCCAGCACCCAATCCAAAAATCGGGAGCTGTTTTTT . TRBJ2-2 TRBV7-2 .
CATSRGGTVLNTEAFF TGTGCCACCAGCAGAGGGGGGACAGTGTTGAACACTGAAGCTTTCTTT TRBD1 TRBJ1-1 TRBV15 .
CASSLAGGGDTQYF TGCGCCAGCAGTCTAGCGGGAGGGGGAGATACGCAGTATTTT TRBD2 TRBJ2-3 TRBV5-1 .
CASRPPGAGNTIYF TGTGCCTCGAGACCCCCAGGGGCTGGAAACACCATATATTTT . TRBJ1-3 TRBV27 few
CASSLRTVNRHNYGYTF TGTGCCAGCAGTCTTAGGACAGTGAACCGTCATAACTATGGCTACACCTTC . TRBJ1-2 TRBV27 once
CASRQGQGAGELFF TGTGCCAGCAGACAGGGACAGGGGGCCGGGGAGCTGTTTTTT TRBD1 TRBJ2-2 TRBV7-9 .
CASSHLETVNSPLHF TGCGCCAGCAGTCATTTGGAGACAGTAAACTCACCCCTCCACTTT . TRBJ1-6 TRBV23-1 .